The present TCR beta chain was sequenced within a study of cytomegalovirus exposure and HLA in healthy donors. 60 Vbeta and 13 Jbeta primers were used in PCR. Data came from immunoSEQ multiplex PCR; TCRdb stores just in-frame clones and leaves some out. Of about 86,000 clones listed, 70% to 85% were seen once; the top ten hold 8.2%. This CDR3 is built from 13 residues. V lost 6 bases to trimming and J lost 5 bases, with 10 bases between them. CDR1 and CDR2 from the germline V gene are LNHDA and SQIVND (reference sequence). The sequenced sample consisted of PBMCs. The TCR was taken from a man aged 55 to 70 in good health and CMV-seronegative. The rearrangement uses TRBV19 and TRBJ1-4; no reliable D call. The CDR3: CASRMAENEKLFF. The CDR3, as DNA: TGTGCCAGTAGAATGGCAGAAAATGAAAAACTGTTTTTT.